The TCR beta chain under discussion was sequenced for a study of T cell responses to AZD1222 COVID-19 vaccine. To note about this clone: The antigen remains unidentified.

Produced via immunoSEQ multiplex PCR; TCRdb's table is partial and in-frame only. In the table there are about 150,000 clones, about 86% of which are singletons. Study results and caveats: Only a handful of individuals given AZD1222 were seropositive at baseline. With dominance at 160-218 and 743-854, vaccine-associated CD4 TCRs spanned spike.

This TCR was recovered from an adult in good health. This sample comprised peripheral blood, obtained on day 0 of MenACWY control vaccination.

CDR3 sequence: CSVRGANEQFF. Here the CDR3 DNA reads TGCAGCGTGAGGGGGGCCAATGAGCAGTTCTTC. The chain is built from TRBV29-1 and TRBJ2-1; tentatively, D is TRBD1 or TRBD2 (6 bases each). Germline V lookup: CDR1 SQVTM, CDR2 ANQGSEA. Trimming pared 6 bases from V and 6 bases from J, leaving 9 bases between. The CDR3 is made up of 11 amino acids.